This passage covers 6 T cell receptor beta chains from one sample sequenced in a study of blood T cell repertoires in COVID-19 (dated by TCRdb to 2018 to 2020). Libraries were prepared through the immunoSEQ multiplex PCR assay. Entries here come from immuneACCESS through TCRdb and include only in-frame sequences with V and J called. Some clones fail to appear in such tables; in the studies checked, an unresolved V gene covers under half of the shortfall, and the cause of the remainder is unknown. For this sample the table gives approximately 220,000 clones, of which roughly 85% were detected only once. Jointly, the top ten make up over 2.5% of the sample. Input material: peripheral blood. The receptors were sampled from a middle-aged man who had recovered from COVID-19.

The chain links TRBV6-6 to TRBJ2-5; perhaps TRBD2 as D (6 bases). V lost 8 bases to trimming and J lost 2 bases, with 15 bases between them. The CDR3 is 14 amino acids. Germline values: CDR1 MNHNY, CDR2 SVGAGI (reference sequence). In DNA form, the CDR3 reads TGTGCCAGCCCGTACGGGAGAAGGCAAGAGACCCAGTACTTC. It specifies CASPYGRRQETQYF.

The chain couples TRBV27 to TRBJ2-1, with TRBD2 as a possible D gene (5 bases). This CDR3 is 13 amino acids long. CDR1 MNHEY and CDR2 SMNVEV come from the germline V gene (reference sequence). V was pared by 3 bases and J by 8 bases, with 11 bases between. The CDR3 region is CASSFWGDYEQFF. CDR3 bases: TGTGCCAGCAGTTTTTGGGGAGACTATGAGCAGTTCTTC.

As to this clone: Other nucleotide sequences in the sample specify the same CDR3. V usage is TRBV7-9 and J usage is TRBJ2-3, with 11 bases fitting TRBD2. J was trimmed by 3 bases and V by 1 base; bases with no gene match: 0. This CDR3 region has 15 residues. Germline lookup yields CDR1 SEHNR and CDR2 FQNEAQ (reference sequence). The DNA of the CDR3 is TGTGCCAGCAGCTTAGGGACTAGCGGGACAGATACGCAGTATTTT. Amino acids: CASSLGTSGTDTQYF.

The chain has TRBV28 and TRBJ1-2; D possibly corresponds to TRBD1 (6 bases). This CDR3 comprises 11 residues. V was cut by 8 bases and J by 3 bases, with 7 bases left in between. Germline V lookup: CDR1 MDHEN, CDR2 SYDVKM. In nucleotides, the CDR3 is TGTGCCAGCGGACAGTACTATGGCTACACCTTC. This gives the protein CASGQYYGYTF.

V usage is TRBV4-1 and J usage is TRBJ1-2; D not resolved. The germline V gene encodes CDR1 MGHRA and CDR2 YSYEKL. The CDR3 runs to 15 residues. V was shortened by 0 bases and J by 5 bases, with 13 bases between the two germline ends. CDR3 nucleotide sequence: TGCGCCAGCAGCCAAGATGCCGCGAAGCCATATGGCTACACCTTC. Its translation: CASSQDAAKPYGYTF.

The chain uses TRBV7-2 and TRBJ1-4, with 7 bases aligning to TRBD1. The CDR3 has 16 amino acids. Germline V gene data show CDR1 as SGHTA and CDR2 as FQGNSA. V lost 4 bases and J lost 3; bases outside the gene matches: 8. Here the CDR3 reads CASSSQGTVPNEKLFF. The CDR3 DNA reads as TGTGCCAGCAGCTCCCAAGGGACAGTTCCTAATGAAAAACTGTTTTTT.